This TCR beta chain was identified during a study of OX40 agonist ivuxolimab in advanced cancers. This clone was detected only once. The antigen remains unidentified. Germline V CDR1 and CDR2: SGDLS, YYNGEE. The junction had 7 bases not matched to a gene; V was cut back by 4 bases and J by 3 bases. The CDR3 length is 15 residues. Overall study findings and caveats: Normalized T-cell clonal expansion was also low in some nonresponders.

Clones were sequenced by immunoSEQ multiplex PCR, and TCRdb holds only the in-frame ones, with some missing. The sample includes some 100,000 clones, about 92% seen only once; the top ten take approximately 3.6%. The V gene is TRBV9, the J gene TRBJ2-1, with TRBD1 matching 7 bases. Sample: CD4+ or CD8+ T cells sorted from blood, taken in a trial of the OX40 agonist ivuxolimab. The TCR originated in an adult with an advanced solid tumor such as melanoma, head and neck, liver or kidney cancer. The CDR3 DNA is TGTGCCAGCAGCTTGACAGGGACCCTCTACAATGAGCAGTTCTTC. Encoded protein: CASSLTGTLYNEQFF.